A selection of T cell receptor beta chains follows, all from one sample in a study of T cells in Graves' hyperthyroidism and ophthalmopathy. TCRdb recomputed calls from the multiplex PCR reads with MiXCR, one row per CDR3 protein. This sample yields about 690,000 distinct CDR3 sequences, of which 15% to 20% are seen a single time; 15% to 17% belongs to the top ten. The sequenced sample consisted of blood. These receptors were obtained from a man aged 45 to 65 with Graves' hyperthyroidism. CDR3s include the opening cysteine and the closing phenylalanine or tryptophan. A D gene is named only where the DNA matches it firmly. Where a row states a size, it is once, few, many or the class of an expanded clone; other rows omit it.

j_call: TRBJ1-1; clone_size: many; d_call: .; v_call: TRBV6-1; cdr3_nt: TGTGCCAGCAGCCCACGGCGTAACACTGAAGCTTTCTTT; cdr3_aa: CASSPRRNTEAFF
j_call: TRBJ2-3; clone_size: .; d_call: TRBD2; v_call: TRBV7-2; cdr3_nt: TGTGCCAGCAGCTATCTAGCGGGAATCGCAGATACGCAGTATTTT; cdr3_aa: CASSYLAGIADTQYF
j_call: TRBJ2-3; clone_size: many; d_call: TRBD2; v_call: TRBV2; cdr3_nt: TGTGCCAGCAGGGTAGCGGGGGGCACAGATACGCAGTATTTT; cdr3_aa: CASRVAGGTDTQYF
j_call: TRBJ2-1; clone_size: many; d_call: .; v_call: TRBV7-9; cdr3_nt: TGTGCCAGCAGCTCCCAGAGCGAGCGTGGTGGCAATGAGCAGTTCTTC; cdr3_aa: CASSSQSERGGNEQFF
j_call: TRBJ2-1; clone_size: many; d_call: .; v_call: TRBV2; cdr3_nt: TGTGCCAGCAGTACTAACAATGAGCAGTTCTTC; cdr3_aa: CASSTNNEQFF
j_call: TRBJ1-5; clone_size: .; d_call: .; v_call: TRBV3-1; cdr3_nt: TGTGCCAGCAGCCAAACCGGACGGGGTCAGCCCCAGCATTTT; cdr3_aa: CASSQTGRGQPQHF
j_call: TRBJ2-3; clone_size: few; d_call: TRBD2; v_call: TRBV5-1; cdr3_nt: TGCGCCAGCAGCCAAGGGAGCGGGATAGATACGCAGTATTTT; cdr3_aa: CASSQGSGIDTQYF
j_call: TRBJ2-7; clone_size: many; d_call: .; v_call: TRBV9; cdr3_nt: TGTGCCAGCAGCGTAACCCTCGGGAGCGACGAGCAGTACTTC; cdr3_aa: CASSVTLGSDEQYF
j_call: TRBJ1-1; clone_size: .; d_call: .; v_call: TRBV18; cdr3_nt: TGTGCCAGCTCACCACCGACCCTGAACACTGAAGCTTTCTTT; cdr3_aa: CASSPPTLNTEAFF
j_call: TRBJ2-7; clone_size: .; d_call: TRBD1; v_call: TRBV28; cdr3_nt: TGTGCCAGCAGTTCCGGACAGGGCACCTACGAGCAGCACTTC; cdr3_aa: CASSSGQGTYEQHF
j_call: TRBJ2-3; clone_size: many; d_call: TRBD1; v_call: TRBV2; cdr3_nt: TGTGCCAGCAGTTCGACAGGGGCTGCAGATACGCAGTATTTT; cdr3_aa: CASSSTGAADTQYF
j_call: TRBJ1-2; clone_size: few; d_call: .; v_call: TRBV20-1; cdr3_nt: TGCAGAGAAAAACAGGGAGGGCATGGCTACACCTTC; cdr3_aa: CREKQGGHGYTF
j_call: TRBJ2-7; clone_size: .; d_call: TRBD2; v_call: TRBV4-1; cdr3_nt: TGCGCCAGCAGCCACCAAAGGCTAGCGGTCTACGAGCAGTACTTC; cdr3_aa: CASSHQRLAVYEQYF
j_call: TRBJ2-3; clone_size: many; d_call: TRBD1; v_call: TRBV7-2; cdr3_nt: TGTGCCAGCAGCTACGACAGGGTGAGCACAGATACGCAGTATTTT; cdr3_aa: CASSYDRVSTDTQYF
j_call: TRBJ2-3; clone_size: few; d_call: TRBD1; v_call: TRBV3-1; cdr3_nt: TGTGCCAGCAGTCGGAGTGGGACAGGGCTGGATACGCAGTATTTT; cdr3_aa: CASSRSGTGLDTQYF
j_call: TRBJ1-2; clone_size: many; d_call: .; v_call: TRBV10-3; cdr3_nt: TGTGCCATCAGGGGGGAGGCCTATGGCTACACCTTC; cdr3_aa: CAIRGEAYGYTF
j_call: TRBJ2-3; clone_size: few; d_call: .; v_call: TRBV29-1; cdr3_nt: TGCAGCGTTGATGGGCAGACAGATACGCAGTATTTT; cdr3_aa: CSVDGQTDTQYF
j_call: TRBJ2-3; clone_size: many; d_call: .; v_call: TRBV5-8; cdr3_nt: TGTGCCAGCAGCTTGTATGGCGGGAGCACAGATACGCAGTATTTT; cdr3_aa: CASSLYGGSTDTQYF